This T cell receptor beta chain comes out of a study of blood T cell repertoires in COVID-19. The method was immunoSEQ multiplex PCR; TCRdb's version includes in-frame clones alone and lacks a portion of them. The sample lists 400,000 to 500,000 clones, around nine tenths occurring once. The sample comprised PBMCs or T cells enriched from blood (not recorded which). This sequence was found in a woman aged 18 to 35 who had been exposed to COVID-19.

Here the CDR3 reads CASSLRELAAVYEQFF. CDR3 nucleotides: TGTGCCAGCAGCTTACGGGAGCTAGCGGCGGTATATGAGCAGTTCTTC. The chain uses TRBV7-8 and TRBJ2-1, with TRBD2 identical over 7 bases. Germline V gene sequence: CDR1 SGHVS, CDR2 FQNEAQ. The CDR3 is 16 amino acids. V was clipped by 2 bases and J by 8 bases; unmatched bases: 12.